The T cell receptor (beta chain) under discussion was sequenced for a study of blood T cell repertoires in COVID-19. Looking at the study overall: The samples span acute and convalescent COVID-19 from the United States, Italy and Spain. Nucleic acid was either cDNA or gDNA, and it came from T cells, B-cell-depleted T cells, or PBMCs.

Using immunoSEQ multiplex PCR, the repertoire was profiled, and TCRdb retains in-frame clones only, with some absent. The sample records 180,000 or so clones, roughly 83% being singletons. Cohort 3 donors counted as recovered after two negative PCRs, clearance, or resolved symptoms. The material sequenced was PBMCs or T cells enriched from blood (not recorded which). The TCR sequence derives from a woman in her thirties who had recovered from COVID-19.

The CDR3 spells CASSEWRTSGRYEQYF. The CDR3 DNA follows: TGTGCCAGCAGTGAATGGAGGACTAGCGGGAGATACGAGCAGTACTTC. The V and J genes are TRBV25-1 and TRBJ2-7; the match to TRBD2 covers 13 bases. V was clipped by 1 base and J by 4 bases; unmatched bases: 4. CDR3 length: 16 residues. CDR1 and CDR2 from the germline V gene are MGHDK and SYGVNS.